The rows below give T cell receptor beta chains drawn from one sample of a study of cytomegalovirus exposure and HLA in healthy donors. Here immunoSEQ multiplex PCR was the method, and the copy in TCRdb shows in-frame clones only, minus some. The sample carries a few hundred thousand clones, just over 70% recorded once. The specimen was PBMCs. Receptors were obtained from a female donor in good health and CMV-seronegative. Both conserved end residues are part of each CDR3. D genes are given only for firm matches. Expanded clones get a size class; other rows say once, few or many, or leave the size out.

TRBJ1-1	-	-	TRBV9	TGTGCCAGCAGCGTTGGGGGGGACAACACTGAAGCTTTCTTT	CASSVGGDNTEAFF
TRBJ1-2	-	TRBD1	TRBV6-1	TGTGCCAGCAGTGTTCAGGGGGTATTCGTATTGCAGGTGGATGGCTACACCTTC	CASSVQGVFVLQVDGYTF
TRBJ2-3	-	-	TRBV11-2	TGTGCCAGCAGCTTAGTCGGTGCTTACACAGATACGCAGTATTTT	CASSLVGAYTDTQYF
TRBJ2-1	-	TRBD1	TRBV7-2	TGTGCCAGCAGCTTAGATTGGACAGGGGAGCACAATGAGCAGTTCTTC	CASSLDWTGEHNEQFF
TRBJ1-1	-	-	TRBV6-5	TGTGCCAGCAGTTACTCTAATCCAGGGCGAGCTGAAGCTTTCTTT	CASSYSNPGRAEAFF
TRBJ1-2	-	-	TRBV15	TGTGCCACCAGCAGAGATCGGGGGGTCCTGAATGGCTACACCTTC	CATSRDRGVLNGYTF
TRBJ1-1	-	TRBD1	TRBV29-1	TGCAGCGTAGACAGGGGTTCGAACACTGAAGCTTTCTTT	CSVDRGSNTEAFF
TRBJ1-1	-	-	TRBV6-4	TGTGCCAGCAGTGACTCGGCAGCGTCTGAAGCTTTCTTT	CASSDSAASEAFF
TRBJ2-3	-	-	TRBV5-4	TGTGCCAGCACCTCAAAAGCGGAAAGCACAGATACGCAGTATTTT	CASTSKAESTDTQYF
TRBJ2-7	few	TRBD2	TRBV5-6	TGTGCCAGCAGTGGGGGGGGGATTTACGAGCAGTACTTC	CASSGGGIYEQYF
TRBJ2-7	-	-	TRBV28	TGTGCCAGCAGTACGGGAGCAAGGTACGAGCAGTACTTC	CASSTGARYEQYF
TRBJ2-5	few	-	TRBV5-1	TGCGCCAGCAGCCCCGGACCGACCTCGGGGGAGACCCAGTACTTC	CASSPGPTSGETQYF
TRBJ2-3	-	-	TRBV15	TGTGCCACCAGCACCGGAGGGCGGGGCACAGATACGCAGTATTTT	CATSTGGRGTDTQYF
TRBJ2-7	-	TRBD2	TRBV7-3	TGTGCCAGCAGCTTAATTCCTAGCGGGATCAACGAGCAGTACTTC	CASSLIPSGINEQYF
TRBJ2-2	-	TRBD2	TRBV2	TGTGCCAGCGGAGGGACTAGCGGGAATCTGTGGGAGCTGTTTTTT	CASGGTSGNLWELFF
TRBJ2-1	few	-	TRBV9	TGTGCCAGCAGCGGGAGAGAGCAGTTCTTC	CASSGREQFF
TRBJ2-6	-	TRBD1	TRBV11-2	TGTGCCAGCAGGCCCAGGACAGGGTTAGTCTCTGGGGCCAACGTCCTGACTTTC	CASRPRTGLVSGANVLTF
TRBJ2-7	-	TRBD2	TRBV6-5	TGTGCCAGCAGTTCGGGACTAGCGGGAAGCTACGAGCAGTACTTC	CASSSGLAGSYEQYF
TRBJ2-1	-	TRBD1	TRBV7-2	TGTGCCAGCAGCCTCGGCAGGGGGCTCTACAATGAGCAGTTCTTC	CASSLGRGLYNEQFF
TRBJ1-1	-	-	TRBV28	TGTGCCAGCAGTGTACAGCTACCTGAAGCTTTCTTT	CASSVQLPEAFF
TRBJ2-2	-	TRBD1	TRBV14	TGTGCCAGCAGCCAAAAGTCGTCCGGACAGGGGGCCGGGGAGCTGTTTTTT	CASSQKSSGQGAGELFF
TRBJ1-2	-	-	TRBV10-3	TGTGCCATTTCCCTACAGGGAAGCTATGGCTACACCTTC	CAISLQGSYGYTF
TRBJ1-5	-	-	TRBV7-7	TGTGCCAGCAGCGAGGACCGGGATAGCAATCAGCCCCAGCATTTT	CASSEDRDSNQPQHF
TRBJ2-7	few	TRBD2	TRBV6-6	TGTGCCAGCAGTTACTCTAGCGGGAGCTACGAGCAGTACTTC	CASSYSSGSYEQYF
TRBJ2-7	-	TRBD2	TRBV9	TGTGCCAGCAGCGTATCACCTAGCGGGACCTCAGAGCAGTACTTC	CASSVSPSGTSEQYF
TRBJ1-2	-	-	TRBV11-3	TGTGCCAGCGGTACAGGGCCCCCATCCTATGGCTACACCTTC	CASGTGPPSYGYTF
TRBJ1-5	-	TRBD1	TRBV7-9	TGTGCCAGCAGCGAAGCCGGGACAGGGTCGGGGCAGCCCCAGCATTTT	CASSEAGTGSGQPQHF
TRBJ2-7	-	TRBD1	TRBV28	TGTGCCAGCAGTTTATGGAGGCAGGGGGACGAGCAGTACTTC	CASSLWRQGDEQYF
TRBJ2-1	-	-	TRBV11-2	TGTGCCAGCAGCTTCCGGGACTTAGGTAATGAGCAGTTCTTC	CASSFRDLGNEQFF
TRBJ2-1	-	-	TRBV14	TGTGCCAGCAGCCAAGGGAGTGGCGCCTTAGGCTCCTACAATGAGCAGTTCTTC	CASSQGSGALGSYNEQFF
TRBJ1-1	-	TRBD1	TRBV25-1	TGTGCCAGCAGTGAATCGGGCAGGGGGCTGGCTTTCTTT	CASSESGRGLAFF
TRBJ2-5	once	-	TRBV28	TGTGCCAGCAGTGTCAGGGGTGGCCAAGAGACCCAGTACTTC	CASSVRGGQETQYF
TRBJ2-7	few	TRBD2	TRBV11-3	TGTGCGTCTAGCGGACTAGCGGGAGGAAACTACGAGCAGTACTTC	CASSGLAGGNYEQYF
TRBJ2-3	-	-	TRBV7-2	TGTGCCAGCAGCTCCCCTACCCACGGGGGGCAGTATTTT	CASSSPTHGGQYF
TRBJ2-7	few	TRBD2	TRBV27	TGTGCCAGCAGTTTAAGGGGAGGGCCCTACGAGCAGTACTTC	CASSLRGGPYEQYF
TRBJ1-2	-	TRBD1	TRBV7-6	TGTGCCAGCACCAACCAGATCAGACAGGGGCCAGCTAACTATGGCTACACCTTC	CASTNQIRQGPANYGYTF
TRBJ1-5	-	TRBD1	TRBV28	TGTGCCAGCAGTTTGCAAGGGGGCAGCAATCAGCCCCAGCATTTT	CASSLQGGSNQPQHF
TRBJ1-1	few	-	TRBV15	TGTGCCACCAGCAGAGATGGGGGGGCGACTGAAGCTTTCTTT	CATSRDGGATEAFF
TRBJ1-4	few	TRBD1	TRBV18	TGTGCCAGCTCACCTAACGGACAGGGGTCCCCAACTAATGAAAAACTGTTTTTT	CASSPNGQGSPTNEKLFF
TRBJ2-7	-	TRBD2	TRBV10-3	TGTGCCATCAACAGAGCCAGCCGGGAGGGCTCCTACGAGCAGTACTTC	CAINRASREGSYEQYF
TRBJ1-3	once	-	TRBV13	TGTGCCAGCAGCTTAGGTGCAGGGAATGGAAACACCATATATTTT	CASSLGAGNGNTIYF
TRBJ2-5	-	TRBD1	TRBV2	TGTGCCAGCAGTGGAAGGGGACAGGGTAGGGAGACCCAGTACTTC	CASSGRGQGRETQYF
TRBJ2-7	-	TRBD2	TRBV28	TGTGCCAGCAGTTTCTATGCTGGGGGGGACCTGCAGTACTTC	CASSFYAGGDLQYF
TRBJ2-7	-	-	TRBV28	TGTGCCAGCAGCCCAAACTACGAGCAGTACTTC	CASSPNYEQYF
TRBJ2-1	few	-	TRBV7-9	TGTTCCAGCAGCTTAAGAGGGCGGGAGCAGTTCTTC	CSSSLRGREQFF
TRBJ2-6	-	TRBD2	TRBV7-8	TGTGCCAGCAGCTTAAGTGGCCTAGCGGGAGGGGGGGCCAACGTCCTGACTTTC	CASSLSGLAGGGANVLTF
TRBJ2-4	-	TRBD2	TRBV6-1	TGTGCCAGCAGTAGACTAGCGGAATGGAGTGACATTCAGTACTTC	CASSRLAEWSDIQYF
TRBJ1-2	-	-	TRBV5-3	TGTGCCAGAAGCTTGACAGGGAGCGGCTATGGCTACACCTTC	CARSLTGSGYGYTF
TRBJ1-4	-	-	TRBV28	TGTGCCAGCAGTTTACGGGCAGGAGGGGAAAAACTGTTTTTT	CASSLRAGGEKLFF
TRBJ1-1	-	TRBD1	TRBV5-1	TGCGCCAGCACCCGGACAGGGTGGACTGAAGCTTTCTTT	CASTRTGWTEAFF
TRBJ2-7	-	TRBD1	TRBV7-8	TGTGCCAGCAGCTTTACAGGGGGCGAGCAGTACTTC	CASSFTGGEQYF
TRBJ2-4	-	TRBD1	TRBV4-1	TGCGCCAGCAGGCTCAGGGACAGGGAGGGGGGAAAAGCCAAAAACATTCAGTACTTC	CASRLRDREGGKAKNIQYF
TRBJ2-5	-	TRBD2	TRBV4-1	TGCGCCAGCAGCCTGTTTTCTGAGGTCTACAAACCTAGCGGGAGGGTGGTTGAGACCCAGTACTTC	CASSLFSEVYKPSGRVVETQYF
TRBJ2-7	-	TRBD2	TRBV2	TGTGCCAGCATGCGCGGGAGCTCCTACGAGCAGTACTTC	CASMRGSSYEQYF
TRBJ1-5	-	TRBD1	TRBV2	TGTGCCAGCAGCGCGGGACAGGGGCAGCCCCAGCATTTT	CASSAGQGQPQHF